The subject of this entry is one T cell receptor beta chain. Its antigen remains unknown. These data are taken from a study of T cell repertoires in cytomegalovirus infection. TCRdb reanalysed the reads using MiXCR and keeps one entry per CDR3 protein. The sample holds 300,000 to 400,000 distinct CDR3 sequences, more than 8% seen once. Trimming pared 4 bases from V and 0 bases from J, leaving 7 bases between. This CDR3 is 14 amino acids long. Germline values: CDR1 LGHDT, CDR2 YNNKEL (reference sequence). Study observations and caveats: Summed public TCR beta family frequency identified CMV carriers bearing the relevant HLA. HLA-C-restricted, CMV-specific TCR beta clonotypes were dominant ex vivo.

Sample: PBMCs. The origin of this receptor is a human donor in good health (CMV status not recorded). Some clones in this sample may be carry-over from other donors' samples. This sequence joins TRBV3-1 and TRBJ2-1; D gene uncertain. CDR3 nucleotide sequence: TGTGCCAGCAGCCCTTATCGCTCCTACAATGAGCAGTTCTTC. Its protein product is CASSPYRSYNEQFF.